This note documents a single T cell receptor (beta chain) sequence. The authors ran a second PCR of about 7 to 11 cycles using a sample-barcoded 5' primer and a J-beta primer mix. At least 2.5 million CDR3-containing paired-end reads were obtained per sample. TCRdb processed the 5' RACE reads anew with MiXCR; each CDR3 protein has one entry. This table holds 1.5 million or so distinct CDR3 sequences, approximately 40% found once. This sample stems from a study of blood T cells in healthy people across ages. Approximately 10 milliliters was the volume of peripheral blood drawn from each donor. Whenever a sample was processed, at least 7 million PBMCs were isolated. From germline, CDR1 is MNHEY and CDR2 SVGEGT. V was clipped by 2 bases and J by 4 bases, with 10 bases between them. CDR3 length: 14 residues.

This sequence joins TRBV6-2 or TRBV6-3 and TRBJ2-3, with D unclear. The sequence derives from a woman aged 18-30 years in good health. Source material: blood. CDR3: CASSYLDGPDTQYF. The CDR3 DNA reads as TGTGCCAGCAGTTACCTGGACGGGCCAGATACGCAGTATTTT.